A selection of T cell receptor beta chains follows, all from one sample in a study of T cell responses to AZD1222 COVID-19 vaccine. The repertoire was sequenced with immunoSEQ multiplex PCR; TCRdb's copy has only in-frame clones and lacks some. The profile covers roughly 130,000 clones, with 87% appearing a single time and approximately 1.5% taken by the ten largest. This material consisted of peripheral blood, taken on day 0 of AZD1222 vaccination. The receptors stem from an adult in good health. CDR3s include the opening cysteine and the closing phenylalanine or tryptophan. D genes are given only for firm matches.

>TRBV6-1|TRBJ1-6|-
TGTGCCAGCAGTGAAGCGCCTTTGAATTCACCCCTCCACTTT
CASSEAPLNSPLHF
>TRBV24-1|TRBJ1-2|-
TGTGCCACCAGTGATACCGGGACGACGCGAGGCTACACCTTC
CATSDTGTTRGYTF
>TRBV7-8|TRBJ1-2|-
TGTGCCAGCAGCTTAGCCCCGACAGTAAACTATGGCTACACCTTC
CASSLAPTVNYGYTF
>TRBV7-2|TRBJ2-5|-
TGTGCCAGCAGCTTAGCGCCTAGGGGCCCGGAGACCCAGTACTTC
CASSLAPRGPETQYF
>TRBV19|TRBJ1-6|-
TGTGCCAGTAGGATAAAAGGACAGCGAAGCTCCTATAATTCACCCCTCCACTTT
CASRIKGQRSSYNSPLHF
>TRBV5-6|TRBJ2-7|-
TGTGCCAGCAGCTTTCATTCTAGGGGCGAGCAGTACTTC
CASSFHSRGEQYF
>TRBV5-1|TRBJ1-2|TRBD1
TGCGCCAGCAGCCCCGGGACAGGGCATGGCTACACCTTC
CASSPGTGHGYTF
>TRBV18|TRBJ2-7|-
TGTGCCAGCTCACCGGGGGACCACTCCTACGAGCAGTACTTC
CASSPGDHSYEQYF
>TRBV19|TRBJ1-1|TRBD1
TGTGCCAGTAAGGGACAGGCGGGGACTGAAGCTTTCTTT
CASKGQAGTEAFF
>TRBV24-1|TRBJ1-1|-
TGTGCCACCAGCTGGGGCACTGAAGCTTTCTTT
CATSWGTEAFF